This entry is about one T cell receptor (beta chain). The germline CDR1 and CDR2 sequences are SEHNR and FQNEAQ (reference sequence). CDR3 length equals 18 residues. V lost 1 base to trimming and J lost 7 bases; unmatched junction nucleotides: 15. This entry is derived from a study of cytomegalovirus exposure and HLA in healthy donors. The donors were healthy bone marrow donors. It was with 60 Vbeta and 13 Jbeta primers that the PCR ran. TCRdb keeps only in-frame clones here, not all; method: immunoSEQ multiplex PCR. The data contain around 100,000 clones, approximately 69% of them singletons. Source material: PBMCs. This TCR came from a woman aged 40 to 49 in good health and CMV-seropositive. The genes are TRBV7-9 and TRBJ2-1; 8 bases are a match to TRBD1. The CDR3 protein is CASSLGAGGVYSPNEQFF. For the CDR3, the DNA is TGTGCCAGCAGCTTAGGGGCAGGGGGCGTGTACTCTCCTAATGAGCAGTTCTTC.